A single sample gave rise to the 19 T cell receptor beta chains below, sequenced in a study of blood T cell repertoires in COVID-19. Here immunoSEQ multiplex PCR was the method, and the copy in TCRdb shows in-frame clones only, minus some. This table holds around 300,000 clones, 75% to 90% found once. What was sequenced was PBMCs or T cells enriched from blood (not recorded which). Receptors were obtained from a young woman who had recovered from COVID-19.

V usage is TRBV5-4 and J usage is TRBJ2-3; 7 bases line up with TRBD2. Germline CDR1 reads SGHNT; CDR2 reads YYREEE (reference sequence). V lost 0 bases to trimming and J lost 5 bases; unmatched junction nucleotides: 12. The CDR3 has 17 amino acids. CDR3 loop: CASSLGGAGTVGDTQYF. CDR3 in DNA: TGTGCCAGCAGCTTGGGGGGAGCGGGGACCGTCGGAGATACGCAGTATTTT. The full variable domain, its missing parts supplied by reference TRBV5-4 and TRBJ2-3, is ETGVTQSPTHLIKTRGQQVTLRCSSQSGHNTVSWYQQALGQGPQFIFQYYREEENGRGNFPPRFSGLQFPNYSSELNVNALELDDSALYLCASSLGGAGTVGDTQYFGPGTRLTVL.

The chain employs TRBV3-1 (or the pseudogene TRBV3-2) and TRBJ1-5; 9 bases are shared with TRBD1. The junction had 2 bases not matched to a gene; V was cut back by 2 bases and J by 3 bases. The germline V gene has CDR1 LGHDT and CDR2 YNNKEL (reference sequence). This CDR3 contains 15 residues. CDR3 coding DNA: TGTGCCAGCAGCCAAACAGGGGGCTACAATCAGCCCCAGCATTTT. Translation: CASSQTGGYNQPQHF.

The chain uses TRBV7-9 and TRBJ2-7; D may be TRBD1 (6 bases). Germline V gene sequence: CDR1 SEHNR, CDR2 FQNEAQ (reference sequence). With 5 bases removed from V and 3 bases from J, the gap between germline ends came to 14 bases. The CDR3 spans 14 residues. CDR3 sequence reads: CASSLTGFGYEQYF. CDR3 sequence (DNA): TGTGCCAGCAGCCTTACAGGGTTCGGCTACGAGCAGTACTTC.

This chain joins TRBV7-9 and TRBJ1-2, with 8 bases aligning to TRBD1. Looked up from germline, CDR1 is SEHNR and CDR2 is FQNEAQ (reference sequence). The CDR3 runs 14 residues. The V gene end was trimmed by 6 bases and the J gene end by 8 bases; junction bases not matched to a gene: 11. The CDR3 bases are TGTGCCAGCAGTATCCCGGGGACAGGATTAGGCTACACCTTC. Protein: CASSIPGTGLGYTF.

This clone has just one count. The chain has TRBV4-1 and TRBJ2-3; possibly TRBD2 for D (5 bases). The CDR3 totals 15 residues. Germline-derived CDR1 and CDR2 are MGHRA and YSYEKL. V lost 1 base, J lost 2 bases, and 10 bases lay in between. CDR3 sequence (DNA): TGCGCCAGCAGCCAAGGACGGGAATACACAGATACGCAGTATTTT. It codes for CASSQGREYTDTQYF.

The chain couples TRBV3-1 (or the pseudogene TRBV3-2) to TRBJ2-7; TRBD1 matches 9 bases. Trimming took 1 base from V and 4 from J; bases not matched to a gene: 5. There are 15 residues in the CDR3. Germline assignment: CDR1 LGHDT and CDR2 YNNKEL (reference sequence). The CDR3 reads CASSQVSGQGYEQYF. DNA for the CDR3: TGTGCCAGCAGCCAAGTTTCGGGACAGGGTTACGAGCAGTACTTC.

The chain uses TRBV5-1 and TRBJ1-2; a possible D gene is TRBD1 (6 bases). The germline V and J ends were trimmed by 1 base and 8 bases, with 21 bases remaining between them. CDR1 SGHRS and CDR2 YFSETQ come from the germline V gene. This CDR3 has 16 amino acids. For the CDR3, the DNA is TGCGCCAGCAGCTTGTTTGGGAGCTCGGGGGGCAACGGCTACACCTTC. This sequence encodes CASSLFGSSGGNGYTF.

This CDR3 is CATSRDDTINYGYTF. The DNA for the CDR3 is TGTGCCACCAGCAGAGATGACACGATAAACTATGGCTACACCTTC. The V and J genes are TRBV15 and TRBJ1-2; D remains unclear. The V end was cut by 0 bases, the J end by 2 bases, with 10 bases between. From germline, CDR1 is LNHNV and CDR2 YYDKDF (reference sequence). The CDR3 loop spans 15 amino acids.

The CDR3 region is CASSSRENYGYTF. The DNA of the CDR3 is TGTGCCAGCAGCTCTCGGGAGAACTATGGCTACACCTTC. The V gene is TRBV7-9, the J gene TRBJ1-2; D is unclear. The CDR3 consists of 13 residues. V lost 4 bases and J lost 2, with 8 bases in between. The germline gives CDR1 SEHNR, CDR2 FQNEAQ (reference sequence).

The chain combines TRBV9 with TRBJ2-2; 8 positions agree with TRBD2. The CDR3 runs to 15 residues. Unmatched junction bases numbered 2, after V lost 3 bases and J lost 1 base. Germline V CDR1 and CDR2: SGDLS, YYNGEE. The DNA for the CDR3 is TGTGCCAGCAGCGCCCGGGGGGGGAACACCGGGGAGCTGTTTTTT. It encodes CASSARGGNTGELFF.

CDR3 DNA sequence: TGTGCCAGTAGTCCGACGAGACAGGAGTTAGATACGCAGTATTTT. Protein: CASSPTRQELDTQYF. This sequence joins TRBV19 and TRBJ2-3, with D maybe TRBD1 (6 bases). Between the trimmed V and J ends, which lost 5 bases and 5 bases, there was a span of 17 bases. CDR3 size: 15 residues. The V gene's germline CDR1 is LNHDA and CDR2 SQIVND (reference sequence).

The V gene is TRBV14, the J gene TRBJ1-2; 7 nucleotides agree with TRBD1. V trimming: 6 bases; J trimming: 0 bases; junction bases outside the gene matches: 19. The CDR3 covers 19 residues. Germline V gene lookup returns CDR1 SGHDN and CDR2 FVKESK. The DNA for the CDR3 is TGTGCCAGCAGACGAGGACAGGAGGGATCAATACAGCCTAACTATGGCTACACCTTC. Translation gives CASRRGQEGSIQPNYGYTF.

This rearrangement joins TRBV21-1 to TRBJ1-2; the table's D gene call, TRBD1, was not cross checked with the DNA. TRBV21-1 is designated a pseudogene. This CDR3 region has 15 residues. CDR3 protein: CASSKEDSLMYGYTF. As DNA, the CDR3 is TGTGCCAGCAGCAAGGAAGACAGTCTCATGTATGGCTACACCTTC.

The gene calls are TRBV6-2 or TRBV6-3 and TRBJ2-7, with 11 bases identical to TRBD2. Germline V gene lookup returns CDR1 MNHEY and CDR2 SVGEGT. This CDR3 has 17 amino acids. Trimming at V came to 4 bases and at J to 6 bases, leaving 14 bases not matched to a gene. In DNA form, the CDR3 reads TGTGCCAGCAGTTCCCCACGACTAGCGGGGAGGTTTAGCGAGCAGTACTTC. Its translation: CASSSPRLAGRFSEQYF.

The chain has TRBV2 and TRBJ2-1, with D maybe TRBD2 (6 bases). The CDR3 contains 12 residues. V dropped 8 bases and J dropped 8 bases, with 13 bases sitting between them. Germline CDR1 SNHLY, CDR2 FYNNEI. CDR3 sequence: CASRLVTHEQFF. CDR3 bases: TGTGCCAGCCGACTAGTCACCCATGAGCAGTTCTTC.

The chain recombines TRBV7-8 with TRBJ1-5; 7 nucleotides line up with TRBD1. The CDR3 covers 14 residues. Trimming at V came to 5 bases and at J to 5 bases, leaving 6 bases not matched to a gene. Germline V gives CDR1 SGHVS, CDR2 FQNEAQ. The CDR3: CASSPDRDHQPQHF. The DNA of the CDR3 is TGTGCCAGCAGCCCCGACAGGGACCATCAGCCCCAGCATTTT.

This chain connects TRBV24-1 to TRBJ2-5, with TRBD2 identical over 9 bases. This CDR3 is 16 amino acids long. Trimming at V came to 9 bases and at J to 1 base, leaving 11 bases not matched to a gene. Germline values: CDR1 KGHDR, CDR2 SFDVKD. The CDR3 DNA is TGTGCCACCGGGACTAGCAAGCAGTGGGGCCAAGAGACCCAGTACTTC. Translated, it gives CATGTSKQWGQETQYF.

The CDR3 spells CATRGGINYGYTF. CDR3 DNA sequence: TGTGCCACCCGGGGAGGGATAAACTATGGCTACACCTTC. The V gene is TRBV10-3, the J gene TRBJ1-2; D unresolved. Germline V CDR1 and CDR2: ENHRY, SYGVKD. The CDR3 consists of 13 residues. Between the trimmed V and J ends, which lost 10 bases and 2 bases, there was a span of 14 bases.

The chain couples TRBV5-1 to TRBJ1-5; D is unclear. The CDR3 extends over 13 amino acids. V was clipped by 0 bases and J by 4 bases, with 5 bases between them. Germline V gene sequence: CDR1 SGHRS, CDR2 YFSETQ. DNA for the CDR3: TGCGCCAGCAGCTTGGACGGGAATCAGCCCCAGCATTTT. It is translated as CASSLDGNQPQHF.